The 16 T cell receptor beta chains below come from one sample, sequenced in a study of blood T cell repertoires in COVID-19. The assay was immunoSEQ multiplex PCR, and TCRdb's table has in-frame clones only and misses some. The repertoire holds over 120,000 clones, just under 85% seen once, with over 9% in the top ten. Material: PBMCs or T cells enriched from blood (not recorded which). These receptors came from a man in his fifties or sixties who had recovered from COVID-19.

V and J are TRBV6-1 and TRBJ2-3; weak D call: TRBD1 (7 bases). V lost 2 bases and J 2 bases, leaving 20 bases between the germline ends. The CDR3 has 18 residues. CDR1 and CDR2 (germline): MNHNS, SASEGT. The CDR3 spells CASSERTGGIFSTDTQYF. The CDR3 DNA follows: TGTGCCAGCAGTGAAAGGACAGGAGGGATCTTCTCCACAGATACGCAGTATTTT.

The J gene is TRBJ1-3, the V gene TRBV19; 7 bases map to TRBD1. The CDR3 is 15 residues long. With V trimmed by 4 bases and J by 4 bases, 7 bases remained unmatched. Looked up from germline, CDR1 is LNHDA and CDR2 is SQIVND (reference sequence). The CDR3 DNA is TGTGCCAGTAGTAGACCCGGGACAGTCGGAAACACCATATATTTT. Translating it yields CASSRPGTVGNTIYF.

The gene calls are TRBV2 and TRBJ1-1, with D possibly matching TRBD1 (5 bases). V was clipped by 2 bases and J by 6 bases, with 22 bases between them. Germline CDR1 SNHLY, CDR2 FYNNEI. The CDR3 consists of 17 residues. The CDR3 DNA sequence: TGTGCCAGCAGTGAACAGGGAAATATCGGACCAAGCTCTGAAGCTTTCTTT. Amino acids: CASSEQGNIGPSSEAFF.

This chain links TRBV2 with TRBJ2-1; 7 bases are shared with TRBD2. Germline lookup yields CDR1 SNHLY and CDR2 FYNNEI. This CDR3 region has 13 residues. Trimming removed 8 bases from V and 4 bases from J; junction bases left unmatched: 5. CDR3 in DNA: TGTGCCAGCGCAAGCGGGATATACAATGAGCAGTTCTTC. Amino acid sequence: CASASGIYNEQFF.

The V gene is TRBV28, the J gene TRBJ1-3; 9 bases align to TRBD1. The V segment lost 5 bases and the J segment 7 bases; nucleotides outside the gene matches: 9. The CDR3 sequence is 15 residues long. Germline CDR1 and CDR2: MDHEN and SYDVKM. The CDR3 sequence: CASSETGGAPNTIYF. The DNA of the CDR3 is TGTGCCAGCAGTGAAACAGGGGGCGCACCTAACACCATATATTTT. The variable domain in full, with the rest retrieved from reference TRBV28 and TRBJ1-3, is DVKVTQSSRYLVKRTGEKVFLECVQDMDHENMFWYRQDPGLGLRLIYFSYDVKMKEKGDIPEGYSVSREKKERFSLILESASTNQTSMYLCASSETGGAPNTIYFGEGSWLTVV.

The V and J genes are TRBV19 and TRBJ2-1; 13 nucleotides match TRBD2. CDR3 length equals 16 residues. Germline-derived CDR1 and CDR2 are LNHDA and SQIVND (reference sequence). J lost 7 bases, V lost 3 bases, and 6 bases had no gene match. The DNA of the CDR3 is TGTGCCAGTAGTATGATCCCGGGACTAGCGGGGAATGAGCAGTTCTTC. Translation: CASSMIPGLAGNEQFF.

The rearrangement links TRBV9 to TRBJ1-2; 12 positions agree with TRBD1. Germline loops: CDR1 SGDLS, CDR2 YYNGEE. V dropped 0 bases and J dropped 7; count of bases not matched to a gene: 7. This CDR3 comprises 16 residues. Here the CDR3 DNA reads TGTGCCAGCAGCGTAGACTCTGGGACAGGGGGCTTTGGCTACACCTTC. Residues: CASSVDSGTGGFGYTF.

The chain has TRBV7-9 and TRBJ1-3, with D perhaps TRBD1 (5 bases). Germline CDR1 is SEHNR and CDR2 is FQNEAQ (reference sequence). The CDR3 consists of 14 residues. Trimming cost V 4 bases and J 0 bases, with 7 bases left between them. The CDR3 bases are TGTGCCAGCAGCTCACAGGTCTCTGGAAACACCATATATTTT. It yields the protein CASSSQVSGNTIYF.

The CDR3 DNA reads TGCAGCGTTGAGTTGAGACAGGGCTACACCTTC. It yields the protein CSVELRQGYTF. The chain employs TRBV29-1 and TRBJ1-2, with a possible D match to TRBD1 (5 bases). The germline gives CDR1 SQVTM, CDR2 ANQGSEA. The CDR3 has 11 amino acids. The V end was cut by 3 bases, the J end by 8 bases, with 10 bases between.

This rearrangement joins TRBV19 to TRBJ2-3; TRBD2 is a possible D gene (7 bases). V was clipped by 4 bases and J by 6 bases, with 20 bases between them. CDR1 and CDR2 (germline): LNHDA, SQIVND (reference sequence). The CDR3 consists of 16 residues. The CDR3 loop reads CASSTRGGAVSDTQYF. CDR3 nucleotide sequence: TGTGCCAGTAGTACCCGAGGGGGGGCCGTGTCGGATACGCAGTATTTT.

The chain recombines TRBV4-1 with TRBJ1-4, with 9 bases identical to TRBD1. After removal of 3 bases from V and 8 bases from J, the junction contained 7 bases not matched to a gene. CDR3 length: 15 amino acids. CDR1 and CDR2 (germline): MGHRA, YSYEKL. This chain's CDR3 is CASSQADRGKEKLFF. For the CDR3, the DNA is TGCGCCAGCAGCCAGGCCGACAGGGGGAAAGAAAAACTGTTTTTT.

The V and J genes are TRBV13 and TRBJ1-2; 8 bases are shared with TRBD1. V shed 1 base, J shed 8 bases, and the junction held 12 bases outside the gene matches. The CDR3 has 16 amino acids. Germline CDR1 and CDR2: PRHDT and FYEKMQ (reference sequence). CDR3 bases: TGTGCCAGCAGCTTAGATGGCAGGGGGCATCGTGGAGGCTACACCTTC. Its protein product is CASSLDGRGHRGGYTF.

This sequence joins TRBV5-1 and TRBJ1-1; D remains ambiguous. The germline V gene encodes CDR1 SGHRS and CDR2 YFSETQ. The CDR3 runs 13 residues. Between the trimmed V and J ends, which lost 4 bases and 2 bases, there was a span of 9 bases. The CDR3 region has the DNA TGCGCCAGCAGCCAACACGATAACACTGAAGCTTTCTTT. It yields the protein CASSQHDNTEAFF.

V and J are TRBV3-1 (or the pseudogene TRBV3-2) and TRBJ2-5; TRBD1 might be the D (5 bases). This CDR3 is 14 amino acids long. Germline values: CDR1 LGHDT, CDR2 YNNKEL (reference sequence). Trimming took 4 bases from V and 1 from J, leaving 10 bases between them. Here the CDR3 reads CASSPHQGQETQYF. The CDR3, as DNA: TGTGCCAGCAGCCCCCACCAGGGCCAAGAGACCCAGTACTTC.

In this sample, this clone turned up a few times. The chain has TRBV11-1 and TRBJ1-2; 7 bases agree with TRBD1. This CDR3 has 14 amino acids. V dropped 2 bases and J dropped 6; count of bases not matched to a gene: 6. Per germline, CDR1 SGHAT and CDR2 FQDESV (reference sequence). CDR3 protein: CASSLTDRADGYTF. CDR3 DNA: TGTGCCAGCAGCTTAACAGACAGGGCGGATGGCTACACCTTC.

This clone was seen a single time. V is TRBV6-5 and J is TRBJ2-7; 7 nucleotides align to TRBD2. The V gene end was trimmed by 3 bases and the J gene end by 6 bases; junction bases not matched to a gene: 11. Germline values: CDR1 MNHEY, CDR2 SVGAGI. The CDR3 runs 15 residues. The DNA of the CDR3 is TGTGCCAGCAGTTATAGCCGCTGGGGGGGAACCGAGCAGTACTTC. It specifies CASSYSRWGGTEQYF.